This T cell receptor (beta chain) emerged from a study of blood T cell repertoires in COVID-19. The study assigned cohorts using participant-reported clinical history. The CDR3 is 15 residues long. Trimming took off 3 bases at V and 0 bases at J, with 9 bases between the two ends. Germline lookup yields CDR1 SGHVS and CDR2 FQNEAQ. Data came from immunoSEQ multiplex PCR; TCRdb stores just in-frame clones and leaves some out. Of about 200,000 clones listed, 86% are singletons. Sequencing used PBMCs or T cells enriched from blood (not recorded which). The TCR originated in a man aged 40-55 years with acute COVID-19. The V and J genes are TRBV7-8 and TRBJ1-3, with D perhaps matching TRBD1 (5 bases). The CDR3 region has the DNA TGTGCCAGCAGCTTGGGGCCGACCTCTGGAAACACCATATATTTT. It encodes CASSLGPTSGNTIYF.